The 24 T cell receptor beta chains below all came from one sample that was sequenced in a study of blood T cells in healthy people across ages. A J-beta primer mix and a sample-barcoded 5' primer were used in a second PCR of about 7 to 12 cycles. One entry per CDR3 protein, called by TCRdb with MiXCR from the 5' RACE reads. The top ten clones hold around 9.2% of a sample with some 760,000 distinct CDR3 sequences, more than 20% of them seen once. These data also featured in a second study, about T cells of mothers and their children.

Sample: blood. The source is a boy younger than 18 in good health.

The chain employs TRBV4-2 and TRBJ2-5; D ambiguous. Matching the DNA end better, TRBJ2-7 makes the J call doubtful. Germline CDR1 reads LGHNA; CDR2 reads YNFKEQ. The CDR3 spans 15 residues. The CDR3 sequence: CASSPTLRSSYEQYF. The CDR3 bases are TGTGCCAGCAGCCCAACCTTAAGGAGCTCCTACGAGCAGTACTTC.

This clonotype was picked up a small number of times. The J gene is TRBJ2-1, the V gene TRBV7-3; a weak D match, TRBD1 (6 bases). CDR1 and CDR2 (germline): SGHTA, FQGTGA. The V and J ends lost 5 bases and 0 bases respectively, with 14 bases between them. The CDR3 runs to 16 residues. As DNA, the CDR3 is TGTGCCAGCAGCCCCTCGAGGGGGAGCTCCTACAATGAGCAGTTCTTC. Protein sequence: CASSPSRGSSYNEQFF.

The J gene is TRBJ2-4, the V gene TRBV27; 9 nucleotides agree with TRBD1. The germline V gene encodes CDR1 MNHEY and CDR2 SMNVEV (reference sequence). There are 15 residues in the CDR3. J was trimmed by 7 bases and V by 3 bases; bases with no gene match: 7. The CDR3 loop reads CASSFNRGLDNIQYF. CDR3 in DNA: TGTGCCAGCAGTTTTAACAGGGGGCTAGATAACATTCAGTACTTC.

As to this clonotype: An end of the junction does not agree with germline; a read error may underlie this. The chain couples TRBV9 to TRBJ1-2; D possibly corresponds to TRBD1 (5 bases). Germline CDR1 SGDLS, CDR2 YYNGEE. The CDR3 length is 13 residues. CDR3 DNA: TGTGCCAGCAGCGTAACCACCTGGGACGGAGCTTTCTTC. It codes for CASSVTTWDGAFF.

This clonotype turned up a few times. The chain couples TRBV15 to TRBJ1-3; unclear D gene. Trimming cost V 0 bases and J 3 bases, with 12 bases left between them. The CDR3 loop spans 16 amino acids. Per germline, CDR1 LNHNV and CDR2 YYDKDF (reference sequence). For the CDR3, the DNA is TGTGCCACCAGCAGAGAGATTCGGGGAATTGGAAACACCATATATTTT. Translation: CATSREIRGIGNTIYF. Complete variable domain (other parts from reference TRBV15 and TRBJ1-3): DAMVIQNPRYQVTQFGKPVTLSCSQTLNHNVMYWYQQKSSQAPKLLFHYYDKDFNNEADTPDNFQSRRPNTSFCFLDIRSPGLGDTAMYLCATSREIRGIGNTIYFGEGSWLTVV.

The chain carries TRBV10-3 and TRBJ2-3; 9 bases align to TRBD1. The trim removed 10 bases at V and 5 bases at J, leaving 10 bases unmatched. The germline gives CDR1 ENHRY, CDR2 SYGVKD. The CDR3 is 14 amino acids. CDR3 sequence (DNA): TGTGCCACCTTAGACAGGGGGAGAGGAGATACGCAGTATTTT. It is translated as CATLDRGRGDTQYF.

The V and J genes are TRBV7-2 and TRBJ2-1, with D unclear. The CDR3 has 14 residues. V lost 6 bases to trimming and J lost 6 bases, with 15 bases between them. CDR1 is SGHTA, CDR2 FQGNSA, per germline. The CDR3 spells CASSQRGRPNEQFF. The DNA of the CDR3 is TGTGCCAGCAGTCAGAGAGGACGGCCCAATGAGCAGTTCTTC. Variable domain in full (rest from reference TRBV7-2 and TRBJ2-1): GAGVSQSPSNKVTEKGKDVELRCDPISGHTALYWYRQSLGQGLEFLIYFQGNSAPDKSGLPSDRFSAERTGGSVSTLTIQRTQQEDSAVYLCASSQRGRPNEQFFGPGTRLTVL.

This clonotype was observed a few times. The gene calls are TRBV6-5 and TRBJ1-1; 7 positions agree with TRBD1. Germline CDR1 MNHEY, CDR2 SVGAGI. There are 13 residues in the CDR3. The V gene end was trimmed by 6 bases and the J gene end by 8 bases; junction bases not matched to a gene: 9. CDR3 sequence: CASSKRQGVEAFF. The CDR3 DNA reads as TGTGCCAGCAGCAAACGACAGGGAGTCGAAGCTTTCTTT.

This clonotype was counted a few times. The chain couples TRBV4-3 to TRBJ2-3; D gene unclear. The CDR3 is 16 amino acids. Germline V gene data show CDR1 as LGHNA and CDR2 as YSLEER. V was pared by 3 bases and J by 2 bases, with 15 bases between. CDR3 in DNA: TGCGCCAGCAGCCAGGACGACTCTCAGAACACAGATACGCAGTATTTT. Translation: CASSQDDSQNTDTQYF.

The table lists this clonotype with a few counts. The CDR3 region has the DNA TGTGCCAGCGACAGGGGGTCTAACTATGGCTACACCTTC. It is translated as CASDRGSNYGYTF. The V gene is TRBV9, the J gene TRBJ1-2, with 9 bases fitting TRBD1. The CDR3 loop spans 13 amino acids. Germline trimming cut 7 bases from V and 0 bases from J; bases unmatched to any gene: 1. Germline V gene data show CDR1 as SGDLS and CDR2 as YYNGEE. The full variable domain, its missing parts supplied by reference TRBV9 and TRBJ1-2, is DSGVTQTPKHLITATGQRVTLRCSPRSGDLSVYWYQQSLDQGLQFLIQYYNGEERAKGNILERFSAQQFPDLHSELNLSSLELGDSALYFCASDRGSNYGYTFGSGTRLTVV.

This clonotype was found a few times. The rearrangement uses TRBV4-2 and TRBJ2-6; perhaps TRBD1 as D (6 bases). CDR3 size: 16 residues. V lost 0 bases to trimming and J lost 2 bases, with 8 bases between them. The germline V gene encodes CDR1 LGHNA and CDR2 YNFKEQ. The CDR3 reads CASSQESGAGANVLTF. The CDR3 region has the DNA TGTGCCAGCAGCCAAGAATCAGGGGCTGGGGCCAACGTCCTGACTTTC.

The V and J genes are TRBV28 and TRBJ2-7; TRBD2 aligns across 11 bases. V lost 8 bases to trimming and J lost 5 bases; unmatched junction nucleotides: 17. Germline CDR1 MDHEN, CDR2 SYDVKM. The CDR3 sequence is 17 residues long. The CDR3 reads CASPPGVPGLAAHEQYF. CDR3 nucleotides: TGTGCCAGCCCGCCCGGGGTCCCGGGACTAGCGGCCCACGAGCAGTACTTC.

The V gene is TRBV20-1, the J gene TRBJ2-1; D remains unclear. Germline-derived CDR1 and CDR2 are DFQATT and SNEGSKA (reference sequence). The CDR3 is made up of 15 amino acids. The germline V and J ends were trimmed by 5 bases and 0 bases, with 14 bases remaining between them. Here the CDR3 reads CSAPTPMSSYNEQFF. CDR3 nucleotide sequence: TGCAGTGCTCCGACGCCTATGAGCTCCTACAATGAGCAGTTCTTC.

The chain joins TRBV6-5 to TRBJ1-5, with TRBD1 as a possible D gene (5 bases). The length of the CDR3 is 13 residues. Trimming took 0 bases from V and 7 from J, leaving 7 bases between them. CDR1 and CDR2 from the germline V gene are MNHEY and SVGAGI. The CDR3 bases are TGTGCCAGCAGTTACTCGACAGAGCAGCCCCAGCATTTT. This encodes CASSYSTEQPQHF.

This clonotype was counted between two and nine times. The V and J genes are TRBV12-3 or TRBV12-4 and TRBJ1-1; weak D call: TRBD1 (6 bases). CDR3 length: 15 amino acids. V lost 3 bases and J 4 bases, leaving 15 bases between the germline ends. The CDR3 nucleotides read TGTGCCAGCAGTTTCTCGGGGGCGAGTAGCACTGAAGCTTTCTTT. This translates into CASSFSGASSTEAFF.

V usage is TRBV12-3 or TRBV12-4 and J usage is TRBJ1-2; D not resolved. Deletions cut 6 bases from V and 3 bases from J, with 17 bases between. The CDR3 totals 15 residues. CDR3 coding DNA: TGTGCCAGCAGACGAACGGGGAGTAGTGACTATGGCTACACCTTC. Translation gives CASRRTGSSDYGYTF.

The rearrangement links TRBV29-1 to TRBJ2-5, with 9 positions matching TRBD1. The J call is doubtful: the DNA matches TRBJ2-1 better. Germline V gene sequence: CDR1 SQVTM, CDR2 ANQGSEA. This CDR3 has 13 amino acids. Here the CDR3 DNA reads TGCAGCGTTGTGGGGACAGGGCCCAATGAGCAGTTCTTC. Protein: CSVVGTGPNEQFF.

This rearrangement joins TRBV12-3 or TRBV12-4 to TRBJ2-1, with unresolved D. CDR3 length: 10 residues. The ends were cut back, 8 bases at V and 9 bases at J, with 8 bases in the middle. Here the CDR3 reads CASGFGEQFF. Here the CDR3 DNA reads TGTGCCAGCGGGTTTGGTGAGCAGTTCTTC.

This clonotype was picked up a small number of times. CDR3 protein: CASSHLAGAFGETQYF. CDR3 nucleotides: TGCGCCAGCAGCCACCTAGCGGGAGCTTTTGGTGAGACCCAGTACTTC. The chain couples TRBV4-1 to TRBJ2-5; 10 positions agree with TRBD2. Germline V lookup: CDR1 MGHRA, CDR2 YSYEKL. The CDR3 spans 16 residues. Trimming at V came to 3 bases and at J to 5 bases, leaving 9 bases not matched to a gene.

The chain combines TRBV6-5 with TRBJ2-2, with TRBD2 as a possible D gene (5 bases). Germline CDR1 reads MNHEY; CDR2 reads SVGAGI. The CDR3 totals 12 residues. Trimming cost V 8 bases and J 6 bases, with 10 bases left between them. The CDR3 nucleotides are TGTGCCAGCCAGGAGGACCCCGGGGAGCTGTTTTTT. This encodes CASQEDPGELFF.

This clonotype was counted only a few times. V is TRBV11-1 and J is TRBJ2-2, with D unresolved. The CDR3 is 12 amino acids. The germline gives CDR1 SGHAT, CDR2 FQDESV (reference sequence). Trimming removed 2 bases from V and 8 bases from J, with 6 bases in between. Here the CDR3 reads CASSLYGGELFF. DNA for the CDR3: TGTGCCAGCAGCTTATACGGAGGGGAGCTGTTTTTT. The whole variable domain, remainder taken from reference TRBV11-1 and TRBJ2-2, is EAEVAQSPRYKITEKSQAVAFWCDPISGHATLYWYRQILGQGPELLVQFQDESVVDDSQLPKDRFSAERLKGVDSTLKIQPAELGDSAMYLCASSLYGGELFFGEGSRLTVL.

This clonotype showed up just a few times. The chain couples TRBV20-1 to TRBJ2-1; 8 bases are shared with TRBD2. After removal of 3 bases from V and 10 bases from J, the junction contained 11 bases not matched to a gene. Germline CDR1 DFQATT, CDR2 SNEGSKA (reference sequence). The CDR3 spans 14 residues. This CDR3 is CSARHSGTLKEQFF. The DNA of the CDR3 is TGCAGTGCTAGGCATAGCGGGACCCTGAAAGAGCAGTTCTTC.

This clonotype was recorded a few times. DNA of the CDR3: TGTGCCAGCAGCAACGGGATTGGAGAATCCTACGAGCAGTACTTC. It encodes CASSNGIGESYEQYF. This rearrangement joins TRBV3-1 to TRBJ2-7, with TRBD2 as a possible D gene (5 bases). Germline V CDR1 and CDR2: LGHDT, YNNKEL (reference sequence). V was clipped by 5 bases and J by 1 base, with 15 bases between them. This CDR3 is built from 15 residues.

The V call is TRBV20-1, the J call TRBJ2-7; D unresolved. Germline V gene data show CDR1 as DFQATT and CDR2 as SNEGSKA (reference sequence). The CDR3 is 12 amino acids. The V gene lost 6 bases and the J gene lost 3 bases, with 12 bases spanning the gap. The CDR3 reads CSARWDGYEQYF. The CDR3 DNA reads as TGCAGTGCAAGGTGGGATGGCTACGAGCAGTACTTC.